The following is a T cell receptor (beta chain) sequence with its context. It was with 60 Vbeta and 13 Jbeta primers that the PCR ran. TCRdb's table, derived via immunoSEQ multiplex PCR, lists solely in-frame clones and lacks some. The table includes about 120,000 clones, roughly 80% detected once. This sample is drawn from a study of cytomegalovirus exposure and HLA in healthy donors. Donors in the study were healthy people who gave bone marrow. The CDR3 is made up of 19 amino acids. In germline, CDR1 is SGHKS, CDR2 YYEKEE (reference sequence). V lost 3 bases, J lost 0 bases, and 22 bases lay in between.

This clonotype was sampled from a woman aged 40 to 49 in good health and CMV-seronegative. The sample was PBMCs. This chain joins TRBV5-5 and TRBJ1-3; no clear D. The CDR3 nucleotides are TGTGCCAGCAGCTGGGCCCCCTCCGGGAGCGGAGGCTCTGGAAACACCATATATTTT. This gives the protein CASSWAPSGSGGSGNTIYF.